Presented here are 30 T cell receptor beta chains from one specimen sequenced in a study of blood T cell repertoires in COVID-19. The method was immunoSEQ multiplex PCR; TCRdb's version includes in-frame clones alone and lacks a portion of them. The repertoire consists of some 150,000 clones, with roughly 87% occurring once and the leading ten covering about 8%. The sequenced sample consisted of peripheral blood. Source of these receptors: a woman aged 70-85 years with acute or convalescent COVID-19.

This chain connects TRBV10-3 to TRBJ2-3; the match to TRBD1 covers 8 bases. CDR3 length: 14 amino acids. Germline V gene sequence: CDR1 ENHRY, CDR2 SYGVKD. The junction had 5 bases not matched to a gene; V was cut back by 3 bases and J by 6 bases. CDR3 region: CAISDGQGEDTQYF. The CDR3 bases are TGTGCCATCAGTGACGGACAGGGCGAGGATACGCAGTATTTT.

J is TRBJ1-5 and V is TRBV6-2 or TRBV6-3, with a tentative D call TRBD1 (6 bases). Trimming stripped 6 bases from V and 0 bases from J, with 9 bases between. Germline V gene sequence: CDR1 MNHEY, CDR2 SVGEGT. CDR3 length: 14 residues. The CDR3 nucleotides read TGTGCCAGCAGCAGGACAGATAGCAATCAGCCCCAGCATTTT. Its translation: CASSRTDSNQPQHF.

The chain joins TRBV30 to TRBJ2-5; TRBD2 is a possible D gene (7 bases). From germline, CDR1 is GTSNPN and CDR2 SVGIG (reference sequence). V gave up 3 bases and J gave up 3 bases, with 23 bases separating them. This CDR3 comprises 17 residues. CDR3 sequence: CAWRRGASINTKETQYF. The CDR3 DNA reads as TGTGCCTGGAGACGGGGGGCTAGCATAAACACCAAAGAGACCCAGTACTTC.

The rearrangement uses TRBV7-2 and TRBJ1-6; no definite D call. Trimming shortened V by 1 base and J by 6 bases, and 4 bases separated the two germline ends. The CDR3 length is 13 residues. The V gene's germline CDR1 is SGHTA and CDR2 FQGNSA. CDR3 DNA sequence: TGTGCCAGCAGCTTAGACACTAATTCACCCCTCCACTTT. Its translation is CASSLDTNSPLHF.

The chain carries TRBV5-8 and TRBJ1-5, with 7 nucleotides matching TRBD1. This CDR3 comprises 15 residues. J lost 5 bases, V lost 0 bases, and 5 bases had no gene match. Germline V lookup: CDR1 SGHTS, CDR2 YDEGEE. CDR3 nucleotide sequence: TGTGCCAGCAGCTTGGGACAGGGATGGGATCAGCCCCAGCATTTT. Its translation: CASSLGQGWDQPQHF. Full variable domain (remainder filled in from reference TRBV5-8 and TRBJ1-5): EAGVTQSPTHLIKTRGQQATLRCSPISGHTSVYWYQQALGLGLQFLLWYDEGEERNRGNFPPRFSGRQFPNYSSELNVNALELEDSALYLCASSLGQGWDQPQHFGDGTRLSIL.

The V gene is TRBV7-3, the J gene TRBJ1-3; D gene uncertain. This CDR3 region has 12 residues. Germline CDR1 SGHTA, CDR2 FQGTGA. Trimming left V 8 bases short and J 4 bases short, with 9 bases between. CDR3 amino acids: CASPLQGNTIYF. The CDR3 DNA reads TGTGCCAGCCCTTTACAGGGAAACACCATATATTTT. The variable domain in full, with the rest retrieved from reference TRBV7-3 and TRBJ1-3, is GAGVSQTPSNKVTEKGKYVELRCDPISGHTALYWYRQSLGQGPEFLIYFQGTGAADDSGLPNDRFFAVRPEGSVSTLKIQRTERGDSAVYLCASPLQGNTIYFGEGSWLTVV.

The chain uses TRBV5-3 and TRBJ2-2; 11 positions match TRBD1. TRBV5-3 has ORF status, its function being uncertain. CDR3 length equals 15 residues. Trimming cost V 2 bases and J 5 bases; bases outside gene matches: 2. In DNA form, the CDR3 reads TGTGCCAGAAGCTTAGGGACAGGGGGGACCGGGGAGCTGTTTTTT. This sequence encodes CARSLGTGGTGELFF.

CDR3 coding DNA: TGTGCCAGCAGTTCCCCAAAGACAGGGAGGTATGGCTACACCTTC. Protein product: CASSSPKTGRYGYTF. This chain connects TRBV6-5 to TRBJ1-2, with TRBD1 matching over 7 bases. With 4 bases clipped from V and 5 bases from J, the junction kept 10 bases outside the gene matches. The CDR3 spans 15 residues. Looked up from germline, CDR1 is MNHEY and CDR2 is SVGAGI.

This clone has a count of ten or more. The chain joins TRBV7-9 to TRBJ1-2; 8 nucleotides align to TRBD1. Per the germline V gene, CDR1 is SEHNR and CDR2 is FQNEAQ (reference sequence). Trimming removed 5 bases from V and 8 bases from J; junction bases left unmatched: 19. This CDR3 is 17 amino acids long. The CDR3 reads CASSPGIGPDRALGYTF. The CDR3, as DNA: TGTGCCAGCAGCCCCGGCATAGGACCGGACAGGGCTCTGGGCTACACCTTC.

V and J are TRBV4-3 and TRBJ1-2; TRBD1 matches 7 bases. The germline CDR1 and CDR2 sequences are LGHNA and YSLEER. The CDR3 is 17 amino acids. The junction had 13 bases not matched to a gene; V was cut back by 0 bases and J by 6 bases. CDR3 protein: CASSQDLTGPSDNGYTF. CDR3 DNA: TGCGCCAGCAGCCAAGATTTGACAGGGCCATCGGACAATGGCTACACCTTC.

The V and J genes are TRBV20-1 and TRBJ2-5; maybe TRBD1 (5 bases). The CDR3 length is 12 residues. The germline V gene has CDR1 DFQATT and CDR2 SNEGSKA (reference sequence). Trimming removed 3 bases from V and 2 bases from J, with 7 bases in between. CDR3 amino acids: CSASGQQETQYF. The CDR3 bases are TGCAGTGCTAGTGGACAACAAGAGACCCAGTACTTC.

The V call is TRBV5-8, the J call TRBJ2-5, with 11 bases identical to TRBD2. Germline V gives CDR1 SGHTS, CDR2 YDEGEE. Losses at the gene ends were 3 bases for V and 4 bases for J; bases not matched to a gene: 2. The CDR3 has 14 residues. The CDR3 sequence: CASSYLAGGETQYF. The CDR3 DNA reads TGTGCCAGCAGCTATCTAGCGGGAGGAGAGACCCAGTACTTC.

The V call is TRBV18, the J call TRBJ2-7; D call uncertain. The CDR3 is made up of 15 amino acids. Germline assignment: CDR1 KGHSH and CDR2 LQKENI. The V end lost 3 bases, the J end lost 1 base, and 13 bases lay between the germline ends. DNA of the CDR3: TGTGCCAGCTCACCCGGAGTTTCCGCATCCTACGAGCAGTACTTC. Protein product: CASSPGVSASYEQYF.

The chain joins TRBV10-3 to TRBJ2-3, with 15 bases lining up with TRBD2. After removal of 6 bases from V and 4 bases from J, the junction contained 2 bases not matched to a gene. CDR1 and CDR2 (germline): ENHRY, SYGVKD. This CDR3 is 15 amino acids long. CDR3 residues: CAIRGLAGGSDTQYF. The CDR3 nucleotides are TGTGCCATCAGGGGACTAGCGGGAGGCTCAGATACGCAGTATTTT.

This clone has only a few counts. V is TRBV10-2 and J is TRBJ2-7; a possible D gene is TRBD2 (5 bases). CDR3 length: 14 residues. Germline V gene sequence: CDR1 WSHSY, CDR2 SAAADI. V shed 2 bases and J shed 5 bases, with 13 bases lying between them. The CDR3 DNA reads TGCGCCAGCAGTGAGGGTGGGAGTGGGGACGAGCAGTACTTC. The encoded protein is CASSEGGSGDEQYF.

This chain links TRBV7-2 with TRBJ2-1, with 7 bases lining up with TRBD2. V shed 1 base and J 6 bases; nucleotides not matched to a gene: 6. CDR3 length: 15 amino acids. The V gene's germline CDR1 is SGHTA and CDR2 FQGNSA. This CDR3 reads CASSLDRAGVNEQFF. CDR3 coding DNA: TGTGCCAGCAGCTTAGATAGGGCGGGGGTCAATGAGCAGTTCTTC.

This sequence joins TRBV27 and TRBJ2-5; 12 nucleotides match TRBD2. This CDR3 contains 15 residues. Germline V gives CDR1 MNHEY, CDR2 SMNVEV (reference sequence). The V segment lost 4 bases and the J segment 5 bases; nucleotides outside the gene matches: 5. DNA of the CDR3: TGTGCCAGCAGTTCGACTAGCGGGAGCGGGGAGACCCAGTACTTC. Its protein product is CASSSTSGSGETQYF.

The J gene is TRBJ2-7, the V gene TRBV6-1, with 7 positions matching TRBD1. This CDR3 has 16 amino acids. Germline V CDR1 and CDR2: MNHNS, SASEGT. Trimming removed 3 bases from V and 0 bases from J; junction bases left unmatched: 8. CDR3 bases: TGTGCCAGCAGTGATCCTTTGGGGACAGCCTCCTACGAGCAGTACTTC. Protein product: CASSDPLGTASYEQYF.

This chain uses TRBV2 with TRBJ2-5; D not resolved. Looked up from germline, CDR1 is SNHLY and CDR2 is FYNNEI. The CDR3 spans 11 residues. Trimming removed 4 bases at V and 5 bases at J, with 5 bases between. CDR3 amino acids: CASSVSETQYF. The CDR3 coding sequence is TGTGCCAGCAGTGTATCGGAGACCCAGTACTTC.

Here the CDR3 DNA reads TGCGCCAGCAGCCAAGAAACGGGGGGCCCCACCGGGGAGCTGTTTTTT. As protein: CASSQETGGPTGELFF. The genes are TRBV4-3 and TRBJ2-2, with D possibly being TRBD2 (7 bases). The CDR3 covers 16 residues. Germline CDR1 and CDR2: LGHNA and YSLEER. Trimming removed 0 bases at V and 4 bases at J, with 12 bases between.

This clone was seen a single time. The V call is TRBV2, the J call TRBJ1-3, with 8 bases identical to TRBD1. V trimming: 5 bases; J trimming: 3 bases; junction bases outside the gene matches: 6. The CDR3 consists of 15 residues. Germline V CDR1 and CDR2: SNHLY, FYNNEI. CDR3 protein: CASSPDRDVGNTIYF. CDR3 coding DNA: TGTGCCAGCAGTCCGGACAGGGATGTTGGAAACACCATATATTTT.

The sample holds a few counts of this clone. V and J are TRBV6-6 and TRBJ1-2, with D possibly TRBD1 on 5 matching bases. The ends were cut back, 6 bases at V and 5 bases at J, with 13 bases in the middle. CDR1 and CDR2 from the germline V gene are MNHNY and SVGAGI (reference sequence). The CDR3 sequence is 13 residues long. The CDR3 loop is CASRMDTLYGYTF. The DNA for the CDR3 is TGTGCCAGCAGGATGGACACACTTTATGGCTACACCTTC.

V usage is TRBV28 and J usage is TRBJ1-2, with 8 bases lining up with TRBD1. The CDR3 totals 13 residues. J lost 5 bases, V lost 1 base, and 0 bases had no gene match. The germline CDR1 and CDR2 sequences are MDHEN and SYDVKM. This CDR3 reads CASSLYRGYGYTF. The CDR3 DNA is TGTGCCAGCAGTTTATACAGGGGGTATGGCTACACCTTC.

The chain is built from TRBV6-6 and TRBJ1-5; 7 nucleotides align to TRBD1. The CDR3 covers 15 residues. Germline V lookup: CDR1 MNHNY, CDR2 SVGAGI (reference sequence). V was clipped by 1 base and J by 3 bases; unmatched bases: 3. This chain's CDR3 is CASSYLQGFNQPQHF. The CDR3 DNA is TGTGCCAGCAGTTACTTACAGGGGTTCAATCAGCCCCAGCATTTT.

The V call is TRBV24-1, the J call TRBJ1-1; weak D call: TRBD1 (5 bases). CDR3 length: 16 residues. Trimming cost V 8 bases and J 2 bases, with 20 bases left between them. Per the germline V gene, CDR1 is KGHDR and CDR2 is SFDVKD. This chain's CDR3 is CATTSGDPPLNTEAFF. The CDR3 DNA is TGTGCCACCACCTCGGGGGATCCCCCCTTAAACACTGAAGCTTTCTTT.

The genes are TRBV5-4 and TRBJ2-2, with 11 bases aligning to TRBD2. In germline, CDR1 is SGHNT, CDR2 YYREEE (reference sequence). Losses at the gene ends were 4 bases for V and 3 bases for J; bases not matched to a gene: 5. CDR3 length: 16 amino acids. The chain's CDR3 is CASSTLAGGDTGELFF. In nucleotides, the CDR3 is TGTGCCAGCAGCACCCTAGCGGGGGGAGACACCGGGGAGCTGTTTTTT.

This clone was found a few times. This chain connects TRBV19 to TRBJ2-5; TRBD2 aligns across 10 bases. The CDR3 sequence is 15 residues long. The germline gives CDR1 LNHDA, CDR2 SQIVND (reference sequence). J lost 0 bases, V lost 5 bases, and 3 bases had no gene match. Here the CDR3 DNA reads TGTGCCAGTAGTCTAGCGGGAGTGGACCAAGAGACCCAGTACTTC. This codes for CASSLAGVDQETQYF. The variable domain in full, completed from reference TRBV19 and TRBJ2-5, reads DGGITQSPKYLFRKEGQNVTLSCEQNLNHDAMYWYRQDPGQGLRLIYYSQIVNDFQKGDIAEGYSVSREKKESFPLTVTSAQKNPTAFYLCASSLAGVDQETQYFGPGTRLLVL.

This chain connects TRBV3-1 (or the pseudogene TRBV3-2) to TRBJ2-5, with 9 bases identical to TRBD1. CDR3 length: 15 amino acids. Germline V gives CDR1 LGHDT, CDR2 YNNKEL (reference sequence). The junction had 4 bases not matched to a gene; V was cut back by 1 base and J by 4 bases. In nucleotides, the CDR3 is TGTGCCAGCAGCCAAGCCCCGACAGGGGGAGAGACCCAGTACTTC. It yields the protein CASSQAPTGGETQYF.

The CDR3 DNA is TGTGCCAGCAGCGTTATCAGGGTGGGGTATTCACCCCTCCACTTT. Its translation: CASSVIRVGYSPLHF. This chain links TRBV11-2 with TRBJ1-6; D might be TRBD1 (5 bases). Germline V gene lookup returns CDR1 SGHAT and CDR2 FQNNGV. This CDR3 contains 15 residues. V was trimmed by 5 bases and J by 8 bases, leaving 16 bases between them. Using reference TRBV11-2 and TRBJ1-6 for the parts outside the CDR3, the full variable domain is EAGVAQSPRYKIIEKRQSVAFWCNPISGHATLYWYQQILGQGPKLLIQFQNNGVVDDSQLPKDRFSAERLKGVDSTLKIQPAKLEDSAVYLCASSVIRVGYSPLHFGNGTRLTVT.

This clone was seen a single time. The V and J genes are TRBV24-1 and TRBJ2-1, with TRBD2 matching 8 bases. The junction had 11 bases not matched to a gene; V was cut back by 10 bases and J by 4 bases. In germline, CDR1 is KGHDR, CDR2 SFDVKD. This CDR3 region has 15 residues. CDR3 nucleotides: TGTGCCACTTCTCCTAGCGGGTCTCCTTACAATGAGCAGTTCTTC. Amino acids: CATSPSGSPYNEQFF.